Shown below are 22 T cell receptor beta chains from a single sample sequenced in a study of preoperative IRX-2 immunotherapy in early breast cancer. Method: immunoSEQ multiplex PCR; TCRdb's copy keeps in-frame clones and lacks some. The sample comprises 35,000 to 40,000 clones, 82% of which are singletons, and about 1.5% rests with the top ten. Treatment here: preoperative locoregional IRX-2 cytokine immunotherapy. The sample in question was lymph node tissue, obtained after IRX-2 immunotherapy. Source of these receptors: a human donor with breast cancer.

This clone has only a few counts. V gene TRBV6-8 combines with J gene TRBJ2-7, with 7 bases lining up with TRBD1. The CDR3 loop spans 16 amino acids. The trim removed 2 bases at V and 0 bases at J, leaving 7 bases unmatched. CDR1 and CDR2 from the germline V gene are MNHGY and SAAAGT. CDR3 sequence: CASSYQGVRSSYEQYF. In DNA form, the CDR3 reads TGTGCCAGCAGTTACCAGGGGGTCCGAAGCTCCTACGAGCAGTACTTC.

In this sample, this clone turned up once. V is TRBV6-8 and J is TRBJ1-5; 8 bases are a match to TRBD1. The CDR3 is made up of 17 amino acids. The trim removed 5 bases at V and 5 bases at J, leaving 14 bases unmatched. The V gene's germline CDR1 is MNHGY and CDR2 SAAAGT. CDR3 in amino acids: CASSRTGFQVGDQPQHF. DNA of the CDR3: TGTGCCAGCAGTAGGACAGGGTTCCAAGTAGGCGATCAGCCCCAGCATTTT.

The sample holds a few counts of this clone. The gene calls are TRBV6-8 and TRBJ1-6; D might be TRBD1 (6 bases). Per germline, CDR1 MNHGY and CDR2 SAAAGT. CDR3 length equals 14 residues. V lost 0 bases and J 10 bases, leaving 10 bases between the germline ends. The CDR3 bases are TGTGCCAGCAGTTACTCCGGGGGCGGCTCACCCCTCCACTTT. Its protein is CASSYSGGGSPLHF.

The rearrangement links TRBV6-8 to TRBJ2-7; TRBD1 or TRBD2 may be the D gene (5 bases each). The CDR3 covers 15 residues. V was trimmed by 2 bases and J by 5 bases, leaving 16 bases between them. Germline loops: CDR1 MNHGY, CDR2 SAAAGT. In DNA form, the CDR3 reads TGTGCCAGCAGTTACGCCACAGGTGGGACCGACGAGCAGTACTTC. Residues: CASSYATGGTDEQYF.

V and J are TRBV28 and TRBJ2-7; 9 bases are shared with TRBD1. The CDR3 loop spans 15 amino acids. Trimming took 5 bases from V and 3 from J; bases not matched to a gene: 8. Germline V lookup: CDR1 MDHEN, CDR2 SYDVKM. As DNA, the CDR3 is TGTGCCAGCAGTACAACAGGGGGCGCTGGCTACGAGCAGTACTTC. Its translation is CASSTTGGAGYEQYF. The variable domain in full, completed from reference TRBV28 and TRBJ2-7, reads DVKVTQSSRYLVKRTGEKVFLECVQDMDHENMFWYRQDPGLGLRLIYFSYDVKMKEKGDIPEGYSVSREKKERFSLILESASTNQTSMYLCASSTTGGAGYEQYFGPGTRLTVT.

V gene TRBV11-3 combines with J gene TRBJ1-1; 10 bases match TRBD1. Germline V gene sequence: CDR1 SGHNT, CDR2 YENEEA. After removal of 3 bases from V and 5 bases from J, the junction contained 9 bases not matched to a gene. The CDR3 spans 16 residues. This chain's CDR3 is CASSFRTGGRGTEAFF. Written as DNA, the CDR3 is TGTGCCAGCAGCTTCCGGACAGGGGGTCGGGGGACTGAAGCTTTCTTT.

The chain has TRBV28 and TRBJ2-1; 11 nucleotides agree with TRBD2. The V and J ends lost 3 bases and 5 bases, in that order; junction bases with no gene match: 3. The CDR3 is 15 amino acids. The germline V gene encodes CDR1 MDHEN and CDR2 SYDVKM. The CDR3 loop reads CASSFTSGGHNEQFF. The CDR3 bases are TGTGCCAGCAGTTTCACTAGCGGGGGTCACAATGAGCAGTTCTTC. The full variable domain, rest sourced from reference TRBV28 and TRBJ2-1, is DVKVTQSSRYLVKRTGEKVFLECVQDMDHENMFWYRQDPGLGLRLIYFSYDVKMKEKGDIPEGYSVSREKKERFSLILESASTNQTSMYLCASSFTSGGHNEQFFGPGTRLTVL.

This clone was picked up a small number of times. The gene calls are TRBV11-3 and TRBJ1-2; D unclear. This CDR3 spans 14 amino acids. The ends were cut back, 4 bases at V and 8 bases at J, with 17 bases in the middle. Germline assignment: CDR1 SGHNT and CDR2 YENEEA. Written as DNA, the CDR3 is TGTGCCAGCAGCTCCTTCGGGGTTGGTGAAGGCTACACCTTC. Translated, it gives CASSSFGVGEGYTF.

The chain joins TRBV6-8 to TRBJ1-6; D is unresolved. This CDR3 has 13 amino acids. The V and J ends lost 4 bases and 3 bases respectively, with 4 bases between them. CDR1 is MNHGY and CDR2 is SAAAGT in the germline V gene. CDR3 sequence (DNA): TGTGCCAGCAGTTCAGACTATAATTCACCCCTCCACTTT. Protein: CASSSDYNSPLHF.

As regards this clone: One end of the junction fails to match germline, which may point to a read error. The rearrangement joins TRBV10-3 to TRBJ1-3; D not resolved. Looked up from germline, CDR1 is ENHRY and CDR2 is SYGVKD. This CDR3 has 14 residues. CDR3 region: CAISESRGGDTIYF. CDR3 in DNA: TGTGCCATCAGTGAGTCGCGGGGTGGAGACACCATATATTTT.

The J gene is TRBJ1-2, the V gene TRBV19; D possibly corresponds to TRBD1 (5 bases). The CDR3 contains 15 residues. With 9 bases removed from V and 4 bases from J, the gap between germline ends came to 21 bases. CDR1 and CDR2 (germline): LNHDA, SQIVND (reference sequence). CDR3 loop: CASRPFTGFSYGYTF. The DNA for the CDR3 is TGTGCCAGCCGCCCCTTTACAGGTTTTTCCTATGGCTACACCTTC.

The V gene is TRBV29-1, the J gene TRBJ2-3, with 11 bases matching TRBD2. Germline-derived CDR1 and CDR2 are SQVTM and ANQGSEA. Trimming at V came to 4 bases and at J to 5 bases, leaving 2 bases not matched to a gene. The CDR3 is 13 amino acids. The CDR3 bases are TGCAGCGTTGCAGGACTAGCGGGAGATACGCAGTATTTT. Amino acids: CSVAGLAGDTQYF.

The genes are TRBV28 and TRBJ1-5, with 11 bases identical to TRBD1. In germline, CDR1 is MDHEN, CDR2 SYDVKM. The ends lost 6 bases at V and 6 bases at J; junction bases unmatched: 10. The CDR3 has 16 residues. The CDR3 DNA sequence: TGTGCCAGCAGGAATCCGGGACAGGGGGTAGGTCAGCCCCAGCATTTT. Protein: CASRNPGQGVGQPQHF.

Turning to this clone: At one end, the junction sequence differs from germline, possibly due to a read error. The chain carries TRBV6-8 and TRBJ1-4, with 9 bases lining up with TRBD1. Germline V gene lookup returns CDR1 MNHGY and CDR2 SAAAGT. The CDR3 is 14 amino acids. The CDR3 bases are TGTGCCATCAGTGGGACAGGGAACGGAACAAAACTGTTTTTT. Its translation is CAISGTGNGTKLFF.

The DNA for the CDR3 is TGTGCCAGCAGCTCCAGGGGTGGGACTGAAGCTTTCTTT. Its protein is CASSSRGGTEAFF. The chain couples TRBV6-8 to TRBJ1-1, with D possibly being TRBD1 (6 bases). V gave up 6 bases and J gave up 5 bases, with 13 bases separating them. The V gene's germline CDR1 is MNHGY and CDR2 SAAAGT. The CDR3 extends over 13 amino acids.

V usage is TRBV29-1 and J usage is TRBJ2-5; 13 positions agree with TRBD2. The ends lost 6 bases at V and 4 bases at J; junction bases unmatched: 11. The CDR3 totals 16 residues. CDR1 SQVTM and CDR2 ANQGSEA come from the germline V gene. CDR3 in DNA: TGCAGCGTCGCGGGACTAGCGGGGTTGGGGACAGAGACCCAGTACTTC. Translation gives CSVAGLAGLGTETQYF.

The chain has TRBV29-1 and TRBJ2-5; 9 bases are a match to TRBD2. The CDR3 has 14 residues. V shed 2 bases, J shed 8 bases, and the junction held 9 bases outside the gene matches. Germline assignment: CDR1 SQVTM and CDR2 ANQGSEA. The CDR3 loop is CSVEPGGGAGTQYF. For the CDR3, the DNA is TGCAGCGTTGAACCTGGCGGGGGGGCGGGAACCCAGTACTTC.

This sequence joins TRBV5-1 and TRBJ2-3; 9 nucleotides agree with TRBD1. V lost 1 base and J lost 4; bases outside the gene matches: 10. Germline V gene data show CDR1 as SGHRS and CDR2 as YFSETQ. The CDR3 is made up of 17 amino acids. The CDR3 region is CASSLNMGGQGPDTQYF. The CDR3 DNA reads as TGCGCCAGCAGCTTGAATATGGGGGGACAGGGCCCAGATACGCAGTATTTT. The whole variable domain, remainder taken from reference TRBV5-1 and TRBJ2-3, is KAGVTQTPRYLIKTRGQQVTLSCSPISGHRSVSWYQQTPGQGLQFLFEYFSETQRNKGNFPGRFSGRQFSNSRSEMNVSTLELGDSALYLCASSLNMGGQGPDTQYFGPGTRLTVL.

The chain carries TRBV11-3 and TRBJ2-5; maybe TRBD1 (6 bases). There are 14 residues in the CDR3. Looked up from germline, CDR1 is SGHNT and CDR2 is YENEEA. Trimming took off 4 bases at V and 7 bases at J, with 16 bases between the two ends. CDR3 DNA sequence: TGTGCCAGCAGCTGGGACAACTCGATGTTGACCCAGTACTTC. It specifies CASSWDNSMLTQYF.

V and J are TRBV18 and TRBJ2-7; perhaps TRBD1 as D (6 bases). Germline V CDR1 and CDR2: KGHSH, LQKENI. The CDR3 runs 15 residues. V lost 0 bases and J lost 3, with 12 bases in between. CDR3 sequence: CASSPPTGENYEQYF. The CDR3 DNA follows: TGTGCCAGCTCACCACCGACAGGAGAAAACTACGAGCAGTACTTC.

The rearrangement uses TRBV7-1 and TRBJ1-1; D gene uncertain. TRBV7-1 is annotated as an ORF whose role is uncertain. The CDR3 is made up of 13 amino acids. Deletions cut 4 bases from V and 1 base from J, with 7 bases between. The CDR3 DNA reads TGTGCCAGCAGCTTTGGAAGGAACACTGAAGCTTTCTTT. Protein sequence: CASSFGRNTEAFF.

The CDR3 DNA reads TGCGCCAGCAGCTTGGACAGCTTTGGGGGTTCACCCCTCCACTTT. As protein: CASSLDSFGGSPLHF. The gene calls are TRBV5-1 and TRBJ1-6, with D possibly matching TRBD1 (5 bases). V was cut by 0 bases and J by 9 bases, with 13 bases left in between. The CDR3 is 15 amino acids. Germline V gives CDR1 SGHRS, CDR2 YFSETQ.